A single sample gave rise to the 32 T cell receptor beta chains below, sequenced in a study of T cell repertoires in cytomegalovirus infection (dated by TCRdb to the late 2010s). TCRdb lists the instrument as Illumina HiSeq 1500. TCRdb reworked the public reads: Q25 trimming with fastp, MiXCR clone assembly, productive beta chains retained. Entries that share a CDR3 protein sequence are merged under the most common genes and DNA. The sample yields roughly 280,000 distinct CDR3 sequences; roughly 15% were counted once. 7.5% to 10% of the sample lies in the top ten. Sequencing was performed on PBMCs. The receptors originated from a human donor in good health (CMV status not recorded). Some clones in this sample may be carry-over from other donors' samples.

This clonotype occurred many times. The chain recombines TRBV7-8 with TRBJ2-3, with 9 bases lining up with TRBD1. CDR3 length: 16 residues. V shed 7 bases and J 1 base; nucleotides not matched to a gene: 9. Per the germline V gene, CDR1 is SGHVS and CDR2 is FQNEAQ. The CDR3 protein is CASKIQGALGTDTQYF. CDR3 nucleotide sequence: TGTGCCAGCAAGATACAGGGGGCTTTGGGCACAGATACGCAGTATTTT.

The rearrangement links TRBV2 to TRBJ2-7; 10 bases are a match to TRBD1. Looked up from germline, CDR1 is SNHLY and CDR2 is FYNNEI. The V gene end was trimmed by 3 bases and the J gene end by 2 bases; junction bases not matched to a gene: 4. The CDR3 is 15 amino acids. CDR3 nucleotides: TGTGCCAGCAGTGAGGGGACAGGGGACACCTACGAGCAGTACTTC. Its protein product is CASSEGTGDTYEQYF.

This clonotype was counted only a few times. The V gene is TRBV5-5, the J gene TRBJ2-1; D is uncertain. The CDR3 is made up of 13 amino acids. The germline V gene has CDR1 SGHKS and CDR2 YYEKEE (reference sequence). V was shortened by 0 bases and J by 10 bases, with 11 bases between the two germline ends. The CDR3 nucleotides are TGTGCCAGCAGCTTGGAGGTCGTGGGCGAGCAGTTCTTC. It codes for CASSLEVVGEQFF.

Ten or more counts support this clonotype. CDR3 amino acids: CASSSGNGDTQYF. Here the CDR3 DNA reads TGTGCCAGCAGCTCAGGGAACGGGGATACGCAGTATTTT. The V gene is TRBV7-3, the J gene TRBJ2-3; D might be TRBD1 (5 bases). Germline loops: CDR1 SGHTA, CDR2 FQGTGA. Deletions cut 4 bases from V and 6 bases from J, with 11 bases between. There are 13 residues in the CDR3.

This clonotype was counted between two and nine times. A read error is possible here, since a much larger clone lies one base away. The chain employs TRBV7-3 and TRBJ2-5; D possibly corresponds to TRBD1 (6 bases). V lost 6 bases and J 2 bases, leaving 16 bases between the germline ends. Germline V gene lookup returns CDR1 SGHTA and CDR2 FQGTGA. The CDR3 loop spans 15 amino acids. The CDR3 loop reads CASSIKGDQQETQYF. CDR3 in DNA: TGTGCCAGCAGTATCAAGGGGGACCAGCAAGAGACCCAGTACTTC.

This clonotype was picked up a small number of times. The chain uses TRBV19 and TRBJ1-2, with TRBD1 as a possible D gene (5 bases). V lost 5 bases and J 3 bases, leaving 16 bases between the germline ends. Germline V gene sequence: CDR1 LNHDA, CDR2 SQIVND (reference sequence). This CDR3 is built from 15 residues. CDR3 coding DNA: TGTGCCAGTAGTCGAATCCGCCTAGGGGACTATGGCTACACCTTC. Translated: CASSRIRLGDYGYTF.

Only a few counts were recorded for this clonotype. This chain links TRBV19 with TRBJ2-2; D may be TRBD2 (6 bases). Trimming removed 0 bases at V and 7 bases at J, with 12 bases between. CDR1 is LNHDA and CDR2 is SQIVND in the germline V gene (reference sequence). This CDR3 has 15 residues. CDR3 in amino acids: CASSIEAGYGGELFF. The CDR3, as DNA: TGTGCCAGTAGTATAGAGGCGGGATATGGCGGGGAGCTGTTTTTT.

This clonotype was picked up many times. CDR3 in DNA: TGTGCCAGCAATCCGGGGGGGGAGACTGAAGCTTTCTTT. This gives the protein CASNPGGETEAFF. This chain links TRBV7-2 with TRBJ1-1; TRBD1 might be the D (5 bases). The V gene's germline CDR1 is SGHTA and CDR2 FQGNSA. The CDR3 length is 13 residues. Trimming pared 7 bases from V and 5 bases from J, leaving 14 bases between.

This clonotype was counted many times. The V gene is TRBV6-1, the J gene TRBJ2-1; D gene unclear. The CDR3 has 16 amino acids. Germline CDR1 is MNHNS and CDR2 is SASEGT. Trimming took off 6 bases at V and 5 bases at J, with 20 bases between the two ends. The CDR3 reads CASSGSRSGPDNEQFF. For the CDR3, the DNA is TGTGCCAGCAGCGGTAGCCGGTCCGGGCCAGACAATGAGCAGTTCTTC.

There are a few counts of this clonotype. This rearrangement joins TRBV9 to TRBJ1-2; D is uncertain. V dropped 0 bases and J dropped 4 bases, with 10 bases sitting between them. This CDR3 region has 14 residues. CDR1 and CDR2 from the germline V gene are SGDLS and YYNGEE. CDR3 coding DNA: TGTGCCAGCAGCGTAGGCGAGGATCGCTATGGCTACACCTTC. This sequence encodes CASSVGEDRYGYTF.

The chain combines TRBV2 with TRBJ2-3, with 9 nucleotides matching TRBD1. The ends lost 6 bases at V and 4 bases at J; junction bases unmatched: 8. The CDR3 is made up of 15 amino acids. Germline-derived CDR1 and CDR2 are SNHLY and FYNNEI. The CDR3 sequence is CASSGTGSFADTQYF. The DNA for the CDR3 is TGTGCCAGCAGCGGGACAGGGTCGTTCGCAGATACGCAGTATTTT.

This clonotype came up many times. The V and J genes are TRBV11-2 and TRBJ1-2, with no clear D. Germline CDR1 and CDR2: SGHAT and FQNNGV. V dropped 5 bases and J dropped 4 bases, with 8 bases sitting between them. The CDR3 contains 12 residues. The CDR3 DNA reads TGTGCCAGCAGCCCGGTGGGCTATGGCTACACCTTC. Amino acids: CASSPVGYGYTF.

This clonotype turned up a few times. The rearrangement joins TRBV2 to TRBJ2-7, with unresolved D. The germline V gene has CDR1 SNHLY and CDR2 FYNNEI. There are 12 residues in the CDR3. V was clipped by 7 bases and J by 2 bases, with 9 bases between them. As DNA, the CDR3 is TGTGCCAGCAATGCCCTCACCTACGAGCAGTACTTC. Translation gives CASNALTYEQYF.

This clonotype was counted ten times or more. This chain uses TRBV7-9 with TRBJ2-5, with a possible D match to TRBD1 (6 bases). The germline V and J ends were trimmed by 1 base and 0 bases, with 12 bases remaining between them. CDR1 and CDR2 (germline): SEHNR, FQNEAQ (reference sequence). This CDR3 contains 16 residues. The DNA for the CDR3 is TGTGCCAGCAGCTTAGGGACAGCAAGGTACCAAGAGACCCAGTACTTC. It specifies CASSLGTARYQETQYF.

The DNA for the CDR3 is TGTGCCAGCAGCCCGAGGGACGTCGAGGAACTTGGCTACACCTTC. Its translation is CASSPRDVEELGYTF. This chain connects TRBV3-1 to TRBJ1-2, with D possibly TRBD1 on 5 matching bases. V was cut by 4 bases and J by 7 bases, with 19 bases left in between. This CDR3 region has 15 residues. The germline gives CDR1 LGHDT, CDR2 YNNKEL (reference sequence).

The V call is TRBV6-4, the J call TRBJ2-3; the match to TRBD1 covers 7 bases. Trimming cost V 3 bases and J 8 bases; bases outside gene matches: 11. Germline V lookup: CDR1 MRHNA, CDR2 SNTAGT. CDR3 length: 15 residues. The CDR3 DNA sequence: TGTGCCAGCAGTGATTCGACCACAGGGGCAAGTACGCAGTATTTT. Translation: CASSDSTTGASTQYF.

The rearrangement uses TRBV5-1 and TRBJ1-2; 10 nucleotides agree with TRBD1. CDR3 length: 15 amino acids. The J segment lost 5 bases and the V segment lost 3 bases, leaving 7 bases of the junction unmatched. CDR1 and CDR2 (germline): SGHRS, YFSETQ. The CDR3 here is CASSSPGQGTYGYTF. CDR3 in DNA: TGCGCCAGCAGCTCTCCGGGACAGGGGACGTATGGCTACACCTTC.

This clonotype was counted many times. The DNA of the CDR3 is TGTGCCAGTAGTATCGGACAGCCCGGCTCCTACGAGCAGTACTTC. It is translated as CASSIGQPGSYEQYF. The genes are TRBV19 and TRBJ2-7; a possible D gene is TRBD1 (6 bases). With 3 bases removed from V and 0 bases from J, the gap between germline ends came to 12 bases. Germline CDR1 LNHDA, CDR2 SQIVND (reference sequence). This CDR3 is 15 amino acids long.

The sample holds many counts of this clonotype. The CDR3 nucleotides read TGTGCCAGCAGAGACGTGGGACAGGGGGGCCAAGAGACCCAGTACTTC. Translated: CASRDVGQGGQETQYF. The chain couples TRBV2 to TRBJ2-5; TRBD1 aligns across 11 bases. The germline V gene has CDR1 SNHLY and CDR2 FYNNEI. The V gene end was trimmed by 6 bases and the J gene end by 1 base; junction bases not matched to a gene: 7. The CDR3 covers 16 residues. Full variable domain (missing parts from reference TRBV2 and TRBJ2-5): EPEVTQTPSHQVTQMGQEVILRCVPISNHLYFYWYRQILGQKVEFLVSFYNNEISEKSEIFDDQFSVERPDGSNFTLKIRSTKLEDSAMYFCASRDVGQGGQETQYFGPGTRLLVL.

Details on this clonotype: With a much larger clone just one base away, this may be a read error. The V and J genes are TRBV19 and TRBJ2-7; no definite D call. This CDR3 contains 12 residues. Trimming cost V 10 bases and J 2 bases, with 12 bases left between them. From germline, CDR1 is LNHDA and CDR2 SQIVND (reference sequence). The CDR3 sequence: CATARQAYEQYF. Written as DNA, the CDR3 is TGTGCCACAGCGAGACAAGCCTACGAGCAGTACTTC.

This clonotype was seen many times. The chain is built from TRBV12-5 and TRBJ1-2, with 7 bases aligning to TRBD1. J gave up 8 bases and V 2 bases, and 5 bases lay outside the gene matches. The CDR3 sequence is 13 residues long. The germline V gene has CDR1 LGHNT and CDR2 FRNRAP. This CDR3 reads CASGLSTGHGYTF. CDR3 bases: TGTGCTAGTGGTTTGTCGACAGGGCACGGCTACACCTTC.

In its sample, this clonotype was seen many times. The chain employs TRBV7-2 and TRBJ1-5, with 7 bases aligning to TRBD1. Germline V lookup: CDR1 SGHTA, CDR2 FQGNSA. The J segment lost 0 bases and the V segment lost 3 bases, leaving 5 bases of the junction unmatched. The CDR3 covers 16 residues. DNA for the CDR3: TGTGCCAGCAGCTTCCTGGGACAGCGTAGCAATCAGCCCCAGCATTTT. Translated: CASSFLGQRSNQPQHF.

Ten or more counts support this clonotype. The CDR3 here is CASLGAVGWEQFF. The CDR3 region has the DNA TGTGCCAGCCTCGGGGCGGTCGGCTGGGAGCAGTTCTTC. The genes are TRBV7-8 and TRBJ2-1; D could derive from TRBD1 or TRBD2 (5 bases each). The length of the CDR3 is 13 residues. V was shortened by 8 bases and J by 10 bases, with 18 bases between the two germline ends. The germline V gene encodes CDR1 SGHVS and CDR2 FQNEAQ.

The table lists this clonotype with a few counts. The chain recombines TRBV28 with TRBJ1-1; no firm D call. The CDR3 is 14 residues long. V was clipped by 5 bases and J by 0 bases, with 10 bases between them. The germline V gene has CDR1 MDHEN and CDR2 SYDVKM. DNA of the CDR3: TGTGCCAGCAGTATACAGAAAATGAACACTGAAGCTTTCTTT. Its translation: CASSIQKMNTEAFF.

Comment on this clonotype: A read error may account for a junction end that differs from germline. The CDR3 DNA follows: TGCAGCGGACGGACAGGGGGCAGTTCCTACGAGCGGTACTTC. Protein sequence: CSGRTGGSSYERYF. The V gene is TRBV29-1, the J gene TRBJ2-7, with 11 bases fitting TRBD1. Looked up from germline, CDR1 is SQVTM and CDR2 is ANQGSEA. CDR3 size: 14 residues.

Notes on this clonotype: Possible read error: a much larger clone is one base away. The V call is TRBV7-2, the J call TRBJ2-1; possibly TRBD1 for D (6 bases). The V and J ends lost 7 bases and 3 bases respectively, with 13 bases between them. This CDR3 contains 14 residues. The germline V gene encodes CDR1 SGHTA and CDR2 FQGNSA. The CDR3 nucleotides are TGTGCCAGCACCTCTAGAGGGGGCTACAATGAGCAGTTCTTC. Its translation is CASTSRGGYNEQFF.

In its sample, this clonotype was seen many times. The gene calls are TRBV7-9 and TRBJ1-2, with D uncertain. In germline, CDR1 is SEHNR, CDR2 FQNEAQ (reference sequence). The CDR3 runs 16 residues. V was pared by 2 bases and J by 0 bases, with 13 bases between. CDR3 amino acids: CASSLITDATNYGYTF. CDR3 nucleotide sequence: TGTGCCAGCAGCTTAATCACGGACGCCACTAACTATGGCTACACCTTC. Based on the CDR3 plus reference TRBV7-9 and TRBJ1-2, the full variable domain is DTGVSQNPRHKITKRGQNVTFRCDPISEHNRLYWYRQTLGQGPEFLTYFQNEAQLEKSRLLSDRFSAERPKGSFSTLEIQRTEQGDSAMYLCASSLITDATNYGYTFGSGTRLTVV.

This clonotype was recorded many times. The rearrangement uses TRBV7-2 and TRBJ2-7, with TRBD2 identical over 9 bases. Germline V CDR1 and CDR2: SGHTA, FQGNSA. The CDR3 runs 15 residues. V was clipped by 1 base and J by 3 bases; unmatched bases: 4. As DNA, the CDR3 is TGTGCCAGCAGCTTAGTAGCGGGAGCTTTCTACGAGCAGTACTTC. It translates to CASSLVAGAFYEQYF.

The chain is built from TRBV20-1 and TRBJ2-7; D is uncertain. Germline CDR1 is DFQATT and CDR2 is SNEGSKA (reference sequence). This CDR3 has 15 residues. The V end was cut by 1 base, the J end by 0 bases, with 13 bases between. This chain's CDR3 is CSARGSGSSSYEQYF. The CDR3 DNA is TGCAGTGCTAGAGGCTCCGGGTCCAGCTCCTACGAGCAGTACTTC.

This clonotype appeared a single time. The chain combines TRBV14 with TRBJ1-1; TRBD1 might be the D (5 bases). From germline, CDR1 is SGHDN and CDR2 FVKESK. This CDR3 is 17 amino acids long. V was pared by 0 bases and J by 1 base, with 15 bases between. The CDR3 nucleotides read TGTGCCAGCAGCCAAGATCTGGGGTGGGGCGGGAACACTGAAGCTTTCTTT. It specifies CASSQDLGWGGNTEAFF. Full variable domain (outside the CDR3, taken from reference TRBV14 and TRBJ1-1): EAGVTQFPSHSVIEKGQTVTLRCDPISGHDNLYWYRRVMGKEIKFLLHFVKESKQDESGMPNNRFLAERTGGTYSTLKVQPAELEDSGVYFCASSQDLGWGGNTEAFFGQGTRLTVV.

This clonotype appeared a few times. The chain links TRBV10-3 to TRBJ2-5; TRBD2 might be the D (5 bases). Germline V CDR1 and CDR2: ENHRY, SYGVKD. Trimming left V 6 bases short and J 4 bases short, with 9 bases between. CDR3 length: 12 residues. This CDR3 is CAIRAAGETQYF. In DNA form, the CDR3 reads TGTGCCATCAGGGCGGCGGGAGAGACCCAGTACTTC.

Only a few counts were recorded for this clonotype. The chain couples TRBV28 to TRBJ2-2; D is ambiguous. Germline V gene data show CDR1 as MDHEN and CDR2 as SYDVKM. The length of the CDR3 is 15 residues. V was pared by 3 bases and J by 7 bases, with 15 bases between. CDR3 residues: CASSFSSLGSGELFF. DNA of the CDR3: TGTGCCAGCAGTTTTTCCTCCTTGGGTAGCGGGGAGCTGTTTTTT. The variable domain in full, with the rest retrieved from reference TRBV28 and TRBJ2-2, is DVKVTQSSRYLVKRTGEKVFLECVQDMDHENMFWYRQDPGLGLRLIYFSYDVKMKEKGDIPEGYSVSREKKERFSLILESASTNQTSMYLCASSFSSLGSGELFFGEGSRLTVL.